This T cell receptor beta chain was sequenced during a study of T cells in localized non-small cell lung cancer. Study results and caveats: In uninvolved adjacent lung, T cell clonality reached its highest value, exceeding tumor. Because sequencing included only one region (of the tumor), heterogeneity remains possible. Adjacent lung exhibited a median of around 60 among the 100 most abundant tumor clones.

CDR1 and CDR2 (germline): SGHNT, YENEEA. The V and J ends lost 3 bases and 1 base, in that order; junction bases with no gene match: 13. CDR3 length: 18 amino acids. Here immunoSEQ multiplex PCR was the method, and the copy in TCRdb shows in-frame clones only, minus some. The sample shows 20,000 to 25,000 clones, around 87% of them seen only once. Regarding this clone: The antigen is undetermined.

This specimen consisted of PBMCs, obtained before any cancer treatment. This receptor was taken from a man aged 35 to 69 with stage II squamous cell lung carcinoma. This chain links TRBV11-3 with TRBJ2-3, with TRBD2 matching 7 bases. CDR3 sequence: CASSFSGFSLAGTDTQYF. The CDR3 coding sequence is TGTGCCAGCAGCTTCTCCGGTTTCAGTCTAGCGGGCACAGATACGCAGTATTTT.